The 23 T cell receptor beta chains below come from one sample, sequenced in a study of radiation and T cells in renal cell carcinoma. Treatment noted: 15 Gy SBRT to primary tumor, nephrectomy 4 weeks later. Sequencing used immunoSEQ multiplex PCR; TCRdb keeps in-frame clones, though not all of them. The sample shows 14,000 or so clones, around 66% of them seen only once. The sequencing used tumor tissue, collected from a patient whose treatment included radiotherapy and nephrectomy. The receptors come from a woman in her 70s with renal cell carcinoma.

A single count supports this clone. The CDR3 DNA reads as TGTGCCAGCAGCTTAGGTCCAACCGGGGAGCTGTTTTTT. The encoded protein is CASSLGPTGELFF. This chain connects TRBV7-8 to TRBJ2-2; D is unclear. V lost 1 base and J lost 5, with 5 bases in between. The CDR3 runs to 13 residues. CDR1 SGHVS and CDR2 FQNEAQ come from the germline V gene.

The rearrangement uses TRBV9 and TRBJ2-7, with D tentatively TRBD2 (5 bases). Trimming shortened V by 4 bases and J by 6 bases, and 20 bases separated the two germline ends. CDR1 and CDR2 from the germline V gene are SGDLS and YYNGEE. The CDR3 loop spans 15 amino acids. CDR3 in amino acids: CASSSRGRQGGEQYF. CDR3 nucleotides: TGTGCCAGCAGCTCGAGAGGGCGCCAAGGAGGCGAGCAGTACTTC.

The chain recombines TRBV30 with TRBJ2-6; no firm D call. This CDR3 is 14 amino acids long. The germline V gene has CDR1 GTSNPN and CDR2 SVGIG (reference sequence). Trimming shortened V by 3 bases and J by 0 bases, and 6 bases separated the two germline ends. CDR3 amino acids: CAWRRDSGANVLTF. In DNA, the CDR3 is TGTGCCTGGAGAAGGGACTCTGGGGCCAACGTCCTGACTTTC.

This sequence joins TRBV20-1 and TRBJ2-1; D unclear. The CDR3 runs 11 residues. The germline CDR1 and CDR2 sequences are DFQATT and SNEGSKA (reference sequence). V dropped 6 bases and J dropped 5 bases, with 8 bases sitting between them. The CDR3 DNA follows: TGCAGTGCCAGTACACACAATGAGCAGTTCTTC. Translated, it gives CSASTHNEQFF.

This clone was counted only a few times. V is TRBV10-1 and J is TRBJ1-2; possible D gene TRBD1, 5 bases. Trimming took 11 bases from V and 0 from J, leaving 19 bases between them. The germline CDR1 and CDR2 sequences are WNHNN and SYGVQD (reference sequence). The CDR3 totals 15 residues. The CDR3 DNA is TGCGCCTCTCGGGGGGGGTCGCGAGCTAACTATGGCTACACCTTC. It codes for CASRGGSRANYGYTF.

The chain is built from TRBV7-2 and TRBJ2-7; TRBD1 agrees at 10 bases. Per germline, CDR1 SGHTA and CDR2 FQGNSA. V trimming: 5 bases; J trimming: 2 bases; junction bases outside the gene matches: 6. The length of the CDR3 is 15 residues. The CDR3: CASSQVGQGAYEQYF. The CDR3 nucleotides read TGTGCCAGCAGCCAAGTCGGACAGGGGGCCTACGAGCAGTACTTC. The complete variable domain, with remaining parts taken from reference TRBV7-2 and TRBJ2-7, reads GAGVSQSPSNKVTEKGKDVELRCDPISGHTALYWYRQSLGQGLEFLIYFQGNSAPDKSGLPSDRFSAERTGGSVSTLTIQRTQQEDSAVYLCASSQVGQGAYEQYFGPGTRLTVT.

V is TRBV7-2 and J is TRBJ1-1; D is ambiguous. The CDR3 length is 12 residues. V lost 6 bases and J lost 13, with 18 bases in between. The germline CDR1 and CDR2 sequences are SGHTA and FQGNSA. The CDR3 here is CASSRPPRELFF. The CDR3 nucleotides are TGTGCCAGCAGTCGACCCCCGAGGGAGCTTTTCTTT.

This chain connects TRBV7-6 to TRBJ2-7; 9 nucleotides align to TRBD1. Germline CDR1 SGHVS, CDR2 FNYEAQ. The V and J ends lost 4 bases and 12 bases, in that order; junction bases with no gene match: 10. This CDR3 spans 13 amino acids. Here the CDR3 DNA reads TGTGCCAGCAGCTCCGGGACAGGGCCCGATAGGTACTTC. Protein sequence: CASSSGTGPDRYF.

This clone has only a few counts. DNA of the CDR3: TGCGCCAGCAGCTTGACTATACGTGAGCAGTTCTTC. Protein product: CASSLTIREQFF. The rearrangement joins TRBV5-1 to TRBJ2-1; D call uncertain. The germline CDR1 and CDR2 sequences are SGHRS and YFSETQ. The CDR3 runs 12 residues. Trimming removed 1 base from V and 9 bases from J, with 8 bases in between.

V is TRBV4-1 and J is TRBJ2-5, with 8 bases identical to TRBD1. CDR3 size: 16 residues. V was clipped by 2 bases and J by 4 bases; unmatched bases: 9. CDR1 and CDR2 from the germline V gene are MGHRA and YSYEKL. CDR3 region: CASSQSGGQLRETQYF. CDR3 sequence (DNA): TGCGCCAGCAGCCAATCAGGGGGCCAGCTTCGAGAGACCCAGTACTTC.

The sample holds a few counts of this clone. The chain joins TRBV5-1 to TRBJ1-1; maybe TRBD1 (5 bases). Germline CDR1 SGHRS, CDR2 YFSETQ. This CDR3 is built from 14 residues. V shed 0 bases and J shed 7 bases, with 13 bases lying between them. CDR3 sequence: CASSLAVGQGEAFF. The CDR3 nucleotides read TGCGCCAGCAGCTTGGCGGTGGGGCAAGGTGAAGCTTTCTTT.

The chain uses TRBV5-1 and TRBJ1-4, with 8 bases that match TRBD1. The CDR3 is 14 residues long. Per the germline V gene, CDR1 is SGHRS and CDR2 is YFSETQ. V lost 0 bases and J lost 10; bases outside the gene matches: 5. The CDR3 DNA reads as TGCGCCAGCAGCTTGGCCCAGGGGGCAGGAAAACTGTTTTTT. Its translation: CASSLAQGAGKLFF.

The rearrangement joins TRBV5-1 to TRBJ2-2; 8 bases align to TRBD2. CDR1 and CDR2 (germline): SGHRS, YFSETQ. V lost 2 bases and J lost 4; bases outside the gene matches: 13. The CDR3 loop spans 18 amino acids. CDR3 bases: TGCGCCAGCAGCTTTCGGACTAGCCCAAGGGGTGGCACCGGGGAGCTGTTTTTT. It codes for CASSFRTSPRGGTGELFF.

The chain carries TRBV7-6 and TRBJ1-4; a possible D gene is TRBD1 (6 bases). Trimming cost V 5 bases and J 8 bases, with 15 bases left between them. This CDR3 comprises 14 residues. Germline V CDR1 and CDR2: SGHVS, FNYEAQ. CDR3 in DNA: TGTGCCAGCAGCCTTAGCGGGGGCGGCGAAAAACTGTTTTTT. This sequence encodes CASSLSGGGEKLFF.

V is TRBV9 and J is TRBJ2-3; weak D call: TRBD1 (6 bases). The V and J ends lost 0 bases and 0 bases respectively, with 11 bases between them. CDR3 length: 16 residues. Germline loops: CDR1 SGDLS, CDR2 YYNGEE. This chain's CDR3 is CASSVVAGASTDTQYF. In nucleotides, the CDR3 is TGTGCCAGCAGCGTAGTGGCAGGGGCTAGCACAGATACGCAGTATTTT. Drawing the rest from reference TRBV9 and TRBJ2-3, the complete variable domain is DSGVTQTPKHLITATGQRVTLRCSPRSGDLSVYWYQQSLDQGLQFLIQYYNGEERAKGNILERFSAQQFPDLHSELNLSSLELGDSALYFCASSVVAGASTDTQYFGPGTRLTVL.

This chain uses TRBV4-1 with TRBJ2-7; 7 bases are a match to TRBD2. With V trimmed by 1 base and J by 6 bases, 12 bases remained unmatched. Germline V lookup: CDR1 MGHRA, CDR2 YSYEKL. CDR3 length equals 16 residues. The CDR3 sequence: CASSQVGAGKRFEQYF. DNA for the CDR3: TGCGCCAGCAGCCAAGTAGGAGCGGGAAAGAGGTTCGAGCAGTACTTC.

The genes are TRBV27 and TRBJ2-1; TRBD1 aligns across 7 bases. The CDR3 runs 15 residues. Trimming took 3 bases from V and 8 from J; bases not matched to a gene: 10. Looked up from germline, CDR1 is MNHEY and CDR2 is SMNVEV (reference sequence). In DNA form, the CDR3 reads TGTGCCAGCAGTTTTGGGGACAGCGGAAGGGATGAGCAGTTCTTC. This encodes CASSFGDSGRDEQFF.

The rearrangement links TRBV7-6 to TRBJ2-7, with D hard to call. The CDR3 consists of 15 residues. Trimming shortened V by 5 bases and J by 0 bases, and 14 bases separated the two germline ends. Germline lookup yields CDR1 SGHVS and CDR2 FNYEAQ. The CDR3 spells CASSPGRWSSYEQYF. In DNA, the CDR3 is TGTGCCAGCAGCCCAGGACGCTGGAGCTCCTACGAGCAGTACTTC.

To note about this clone: It is unclear where the CDR3 begins or ends on the DNA, so no DNA is shown, and the CDR3 is as TCRdb lists it. The genes are TRBV7-2 and TRBJ2-7; TRBD2, the table's D call, was not compared with the DNA. In germline, CDR1 is SGHTA, CDR2 FQGNSA. Termini included, the CDR3 measures 14 amino acids. CDR3 region: CASSFGRGSPEKYF.

This clone was counted a few times. The chain joins TRBV6-6 to TRBJ2-5, with a possible D match to TRBD1 (7 bases). Deletions cut 3 bases from V and 1 base from J, with 9 bases between. The CDR3 extends over 14 amino acids. The germline V gene has CDR1 MNHNY and CDR2 SVGAGI (reference sequence). CDR3 bases: TGTGCCAGCAGTTATCAGGGGGGCCAAGAGACCCAGTACTTC. Translated, it gives CASSYQGGQETQYF.

A word on this clone: The sample carries other DNA sequences with the same CDR3. The chain combines TRBV11-3 with TRBJ2-3, with D possibly being TRBD2 (6 bases). CDR1 and CDR2 (germline): SGHNT, YENEEA. The CDR3 sequence is 14 residues long. The germline V and J ends were trimmed by 1 base and 1 base, with 6 bases remaining between them. The chain's CDR3 is CASSLGGGTDTQYF. CDR3 bases: TGTGCCAGCAGCTTAGGCGGGGGCACAGATACGCAGTATTTT. Variable domain in full (rest from reference TRBV11-3 and TRBJ2-3): EAGVVQSPRYKIIEKKQPVAFWCNPISGHNTLYWYLQNLGQGPELLIRYENEEAVDDSQLPKDRFSAERLKGVDSTLKIQPAELGDSAVYLCASSLGGGTDTQYFGPGTRLTVL.

In its sample, this clone was seen a few times. The chain joins TRBV9 to TRBJ1-2; 7 bases fit TRBD1. The CDR3 runs 14 residues. With V trimmed by 4 bases and J by 7 bases, 10 bases remained unmatched. Germline V gives CDR1 SGDLS, CDR2 YYNGEE. CDR3 in DNA: TGTGCCAGCAGCACCCGACAGGGAGAGAGTGGCTACACCTTC. The encoded protein is CASSTRQGESGYTF. Supplemented by reference TRBV9 and TRBJ1-2, the full variable domain reads DSGVTQTPKHLITATGQRVTLRCSPRSGDLSVYWYQQSLDQGLQFLIQYYNGEERAKGNILERFSAQQFPDLHSELNLSSLELGDSALYFCASSTRQGESGYTFGSGTRLTVV.

The chain combines TRBV6-5 with TRBJ2-1, with a tentative D call TRBD1 (6 bases). CDR3 length: 11 amino acids. Trimming stripped 6 bases from V and 13 bases from J, with 13 bases between. In germline, CDR1 is MNHEY, CDR2 SVGAGI. CDR3 amino acids: CASSLGTIQFF. The CDR3 DNA sequence: TGTGCCAGCAGCCTGGGGACAATTCAGTTCTTC.